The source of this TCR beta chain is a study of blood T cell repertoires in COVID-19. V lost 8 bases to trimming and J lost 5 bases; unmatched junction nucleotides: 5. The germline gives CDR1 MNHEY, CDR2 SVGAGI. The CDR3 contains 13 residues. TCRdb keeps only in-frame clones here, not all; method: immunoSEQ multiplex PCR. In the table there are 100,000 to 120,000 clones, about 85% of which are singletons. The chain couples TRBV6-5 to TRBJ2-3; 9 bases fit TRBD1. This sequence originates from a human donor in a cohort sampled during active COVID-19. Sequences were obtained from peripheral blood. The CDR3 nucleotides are TGTGCCAGCCAGCGACAGGGGGGAGATACGCAGTATTTT. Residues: CASQRQGGDTQYF.